Each of the 20 T cell receptor beta chains below was sequenced from the same sample in a study of tumor-infiltrating lymphocytes in localized non-small cell lung cancer. Using immunoSEQ multiplex PCR, the repertoire was profiled, and TCRdb retains in-frame clones only, with some absent. This table has around 6,000 clones, approximately 85% appearing once. Input material: lung tumor tissue. Every receptor here comes from a human donor with non-small cell lung cancer.

The CDR3, as DNA: TGTGCCAGCAGCGCGCCGACGTCGGAGACCCAGTACTTC. Translated, it gives CASSAPTSETQYF. The V and J genes are TRBV9 and TRBJ2-5; D uncertain. The CDR3 has 13 amino acids. Germline lookup yields CDR1 SGDLS and CDR2 YYNGEE. With 3 bases removed from V and 5 bases from J, the gap between germline ends came to 11 bases.

This clone is judged large. V usage is TRBV7-8 and J usage is TRBJ2-4; a possible D gene is TRBD1 (6 bases). The V end lost 0 bases, the J end lost 16 bases, and 13 bases lay between the germline ends. Germline lookup yields CDR1 SGHVS and CDR2 FQNEAQ. The CDR3 spans 12 residues. In DNA form, the CDR3 reads TGTGCCAGCAGCTTAGCGCAGGGGCGCGTCTACTTC. It translates to CASSLAQGRVYF. The full variable domain, in which reference TRBV7-8 and TRBJ2-4 provide the parts outside the CDR3, is GAGVSQSPRYKVAKRGQDVALRCDPISGHVSLFWYQQALGQGPEFLTYFQNEAQLDKSGLPSDRFFAERPEGSVSTLKIQRTQQEDSAVYLCASSLAQGRVYFGAGTRLSVL.

The rearrangement uses TRBV5-1 and TRBJ2-3, with a possible D match to TRBD1 (8 bases). Germline V gives CDR1 SGHRS, CDR2 YFSETQ. The V gene lost 0 bases and the J gene lost 6 bases, with 11 bases spanning the gap. This CDR3 contains 14 residues. The CDR3 bases are TGCGCCAGCAGCTTGGAACAGGGGGGGGATACGCAGTATTTT. Its translation is CASSLEQGGDTQYF.

This sequence joins TRBV20-1 and TRBJ2-7; D ambiguous. The CDR3 contains 11 residues. CDR1 is DFQATT and CDR2 is SNEGSKA in the germline V gene (reference sequence). V was trimmed by 5 bases and J by 5 bases, leaving 10 bases between them. CDR3 coding DNA: TGCAGTGCTCCACCTTCAGACGAGCAGTACTTC. Its protein is CSAPPSDEQYF.

J is TRBJ1-5 and V is TRBV6-6; possibly TRBD1 for D (5 bases). CDR3 length: 16 amino acids. V was cut by 7 bases and J by 3 bases, with 19 bases left in between. CDR1 and CDR2 from the germline V gene are MNHNY and SVGAGI (reference sequence). CDR3 sequence reads: CASTATGTENNQPQHF. CDR3 coding DNA: TGTGCCAGCACCGCAACCGGGACGGAAAACAATCAGCCCCAGCATTTT.

The chain is built from TRBV15 and TRBJ1-1; no clear D gene. The V gene lost 6 bases and the J gene lost 6 bases, with 14 bases spanning the gap. Germline loops: CDR1 LNHNV, CDR2 YYDKDF (reference sequence). The CDR3 is made up of 13 amino acids. The CDR3 loop reads CATSNAMGPEAFF. CDR3 nucleotides: TGTGCCACCAGTAACGCAATGGGTCCTGAAGCTTTCTTT.

This clone was seen a single time. V is TRBV13 and J is TRBJ1-1; D unresolved. The CDR3 length is 14 residues. CDR1 PRHDT and CDR2 FYEKMQ come from the germline V gene (reference sequence). The V and J ends lost 0 bases and 4 bases respectively, with 9 bases between them. The CDR3 spells CASSLGLMGTEAFF. CDR3 DNA: TGTGCCAGCAGCTTAGGCCTAATGGGCACTGAAGCTTTCTTT.

The chain is built from TRBV4-2 and TRBJ2-5; maybe TRBD2 (5 bases). Germline CDR1 LGHNA, CDR2 YNFKEQ. The CDR3 loop spans 13 amino acids. Trimming left V 1 base short and J 7 bases short, with 10 bases between. The CDR3 DNA reads TGTGCCAGCAGCCAAGGGCGGGCGACGACCCAGTACTTC. Residues: CASSQGRATTQYF.

The rearrangement joins TRBV2 to TRBJ2-1; TRBD1 matches at 8 bases. This CDR3 region has 14 residues. Unmatched junction bases numbered 9, after V lost 4 bases and J lost 10 bases. Germline-derived CDR1 and CDR2 are SNHLY and FYNNEI. CDR3 nucleotides: TGTGCCAGCAGTGGTGACAGGGGCCGTTGGGAGCAGTTCTTC. It yields the protein CASSGDRGRWEQFF.

The chain employs TRBV6-1 and TRBJ1-3; unclear D gene. The germline V gene has CDR1 MNHNS and CDR2 SASEGT. The CDR3 is made up of 12 amino acids. V lost 6 bases and J lost 3, with 6 bases in between. CDR3 bases: TGTGCCAGCAGCCTCAATGGAAACACCATATATTTT. Protein: CASSLNGNTIYF.

The J gene is TRBJ2-3, the V gene TRBV9; D gene ambiguous. This CDR3 comprises 14 residues. Trimming shortened V by 4 bases and J by 2 bases, and 11 bases separated the two germline ends. Germline CDR1 reads SGDLS; CDR2 reads YYNGEE. CDR3 sequence: CASSRPALTDTQYF. Written as DNA, the CDR3 is TGTGCCAGCAGCCGGCCCGCCCTCACAGATACGCAGTATTTT. Drawing the rest from reference TRBV9 and TRBJ2-3, the complete variable domain is DSGVTQTPKHLITATGQRVTLRCSPRSGDLSVYWYQQSLDQGLQFLIQYYNGEERAKGNILERFSAQQFPDLHSELNLSSLELGDSALYFCASSRPALTDTQYFGPGTRLTVL.

This sequence joins TRBV4-2 and TRBJ2-3; D is undetermined. Germline V gene lookup returns CDR1 LGHNA and CDR2 YNFKEQ. The CDR3 covers 17 residues. V was shortened by 0 bases and J by 1 base, with 14 bases between the two germline ends. The CDR3 DNA is TGTGCCAGCAGCCAAGATGGTGGGTCCCCGGGCACAGATACGCAGTATTTT. Translating it yields CASSQDGGSPGTDTQYF.

The DNA for the CDR3 is TGCGCCAGCAGCCCGGGGGGCAGAGGATATGGCTACACCTTC. Its translation: CASSPGGRGYGYTF. This chain connects TRBV5-1 to TRBJ1-2; TRBD1 might be the D (6 bases). V shed 4 bases and J shed 5 bases, with 15 bases lying between them. In germline, CDR1 is SGHRS, CDR2 YFSETQ. The CDR3 loop spans 14 amino acids.

The gene calls are TRBV5-6 and TRBJ2-7, with D perhaps assigned TRBD1 or TRBD2 (5 bases each). The CDR3 has 15 amino acids. Trimming removed 6 bases at V and 4 bases at J, with 20 bases between. CDR1 and CDR2 (germline): SGHDT, YYEEEE. CDR3: CASTLMGRGQYEQYF. CDR3 coding DNA: TGTGCCAGCACCCTGATGGGACGCGGGCAATACGAGCAGTACTTC.

The chain joins TRBV19 to TRBJ2-7; D is possibly TRBD1 (5 bases). The CDR3 has 13 amino acids. V was shortened by 10 bases and J by 1 base, with 14 bases between the two germline ends. CDR1 LNHDA and CDR2 SQIVND come from the germline V gene (reference sequence). Written as DNA, the CDR3 is TGTGCCACCCTACTGACAGAATCCTACGAGCAGTACTTC. Its translation: CATLLTESYEQYF.

The genes are TRBV5-6 and TRBJ2-3; D uncertain. The CDR3 sequence is 13 residues long. V was pared by 1 base and J by 4 bases, with 7 bases between. Per germline, CDR1 SGHDT and CDR2 YYEEEE. CDR3 sequence (DNA): TGTGCCAGCAGCTTGCCGACCCCAGATACGCAGTATTTT. Protein: CASSLPTPDTQYF.

This clone was seen a few times. The chain is built from TRBV6-6 and TRBJ2-1, with D perhaps being TRBD1 or TRBD2 (5 bases each). Deletions cut 0 bases from V and 8 bases from J, with 11 bases between. The V gene's germline CDR1 is MNHNY and CDR2 SVGAGI (reference sequence). The CDR3 spans 14 residues. CDR3 loop: CASSYSSGTDEQFF. The CDR3 DNA reads TGTGCCAGCAGTTACTCGTCAGGGACGGATGAGCAGTTCTTC.

The rearrangement joins TRBV30 to TRBJ2-5; D is possibly TRBD1 or TRBD2 (5 bases each). Trimming pared 2 bases from V and 7 bases from J, leaving 8 bases between. This CDR3 has 11 residues. CDR1 is GTSNPN and CDR2 is SVGIG in the germline V gene (reference sequence). CDR3 amino acids: CAWSFGGTQYF. The CDR3 bases are TGTGCCTGGAGTTTTGGGGGGACCCAGTACTTC.

This sequence joins TRBV6-1 and TRBJ1-2, with unresolved D. V was cut by 2 bases and J by 0 bases, with 13 bases left in between. Germline V gene data show CDR1 as MNHNS and CDR2 as SASEGT. The CDR3 has 16 residues. CDR3 nucleotide sequence: TGTGCCAGCAGTGAACAATACGGGCGGGCTAACTATGGCTACACCTTC. Translated: CASSEQYGRANYGYTF.

The genes are TRBV20-1 and TRBJ1-1; D is unresolved. Germline V gene data show CDR1 as DFQATT and CDR2 as SNEGSKA (reference sequence). The CDR3 length is 11 residues. Trimming pared 3 bases from V and 7 bases from J, leaving 9 bases between. CDR3 in amino acids: CSASAEIEAFF. Here the CDR3 DNA reads TGCAGTGCTAGTGCGGAGATTGAAGCTTTCTTT.